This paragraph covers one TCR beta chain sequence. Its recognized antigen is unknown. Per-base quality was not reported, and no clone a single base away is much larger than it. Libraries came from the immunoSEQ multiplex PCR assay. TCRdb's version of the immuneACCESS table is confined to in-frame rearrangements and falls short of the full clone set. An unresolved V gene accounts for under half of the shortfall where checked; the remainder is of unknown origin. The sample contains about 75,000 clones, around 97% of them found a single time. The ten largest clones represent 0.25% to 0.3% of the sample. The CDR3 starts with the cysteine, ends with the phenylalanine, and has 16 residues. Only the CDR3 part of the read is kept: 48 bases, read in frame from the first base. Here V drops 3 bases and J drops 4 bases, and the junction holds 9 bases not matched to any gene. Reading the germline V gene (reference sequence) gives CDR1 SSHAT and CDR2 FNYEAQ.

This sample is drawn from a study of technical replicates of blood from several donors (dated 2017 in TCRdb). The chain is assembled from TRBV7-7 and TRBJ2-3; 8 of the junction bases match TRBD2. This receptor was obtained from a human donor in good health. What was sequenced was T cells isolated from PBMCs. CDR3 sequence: CASSLGLGRGADTQYF. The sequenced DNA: TGTGCCAGCAGCTTGGGGCTCGGGCGGGGGGCAGATACGCAGTATTTT.